This T cell receptor beta chain came from a study of blood T cell repertoires in COVID-19. Study information: From the United States, Italy and Spain came samples of acute and convalescent COVID-19. In each case, the material was cDNA or gDNA derived from T cells, B-cell-depleted T cells, or PBMCs.

Original processing methods: Quantification of nucleated cells was approximated via reference gene primer amplification. Clones were read by immunoSEQ multiplex PCR, and TCRdb kept only the in-frame ones, dropping some. V and J calls and clone size are given by that table; D and trimming were obtained from the DNA. The table lists about 200,000 clones, about 85% of them singletons. The sample consisted of peripheral blood. This TCR was sampled from a woman of 80 years or more with acute or convalescent COVID-19.

DNA for the CDR3: TGCGCCAGCAGCTTGGGACTAGCGGGAGTCGATGAGCAGTTCTTC. Translation: CASSLGLAGVDEQFF. The V call is TRBV5-1, the J call TRBJ2-1; 12 bases agree with TRBD2. The CDR3 has 15 residues. Germline CDR1 is SGHRS and CDR2 is YFSETQ. J lost 8 bases, V lost 0 bases, and 3 bases had no gene match.